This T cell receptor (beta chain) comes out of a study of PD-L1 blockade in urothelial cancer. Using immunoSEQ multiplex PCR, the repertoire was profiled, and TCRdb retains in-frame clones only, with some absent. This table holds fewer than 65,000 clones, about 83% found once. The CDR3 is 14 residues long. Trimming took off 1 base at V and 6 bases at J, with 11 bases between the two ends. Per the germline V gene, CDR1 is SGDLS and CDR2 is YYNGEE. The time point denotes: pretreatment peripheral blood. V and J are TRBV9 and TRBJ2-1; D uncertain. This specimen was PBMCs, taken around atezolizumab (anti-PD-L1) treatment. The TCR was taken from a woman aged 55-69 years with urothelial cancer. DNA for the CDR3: TGTGCCAGCAGCGTATCCCTAGGTGGCAATGAGCAGTTCTTC. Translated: CASSVSLGGNEQFF.